The 18 T cell receptor beta chains in this list originate from one sample, sequenced in a study of cytotoxic CD8 clonotypes in ibrutinib-treated CLL. Here immunoSEQ multiplex PCR was the method, and the copy in TCRdb shows in-frame clones only, minus some. The table has approximately 40,000 clones, 70% seen once; the top ten hold roughly a tenth. The sequencing used PBMCs, collected at disease progression, from a patient treated with ibrutinib. Receptors originate from a human donor with chronic lymphocytic leukemia.

The chain recombines TRBV9 with TRBJ2-7; 10 nucleotides align to TRBD1. This CDR3 has 18 amino acids. With V trimmed by 4 bases and J by 2 bases, 15 bases remained unmatched. Per the germline V gene, CDR1 is SGDLS and CDR2 is YYNGEE. The CDR3 sequence: CASSPFGTGVGEAYEQYF. DNA for the CDR3: TGTGCCAGCAGCCCGTTCGGGACAGGGGTTGGGGAAGCCTACGAGCAGTACTTC.

The gene calls are TRBV21-1 and TRBJ2-7; the table's D call of TRBD2 was not tested on the DNA. TRBV21-1 is a pseudogene. The CDR3 is 14 residues long. As DNA, the CDR3 is TGTGCCAGCAGCGGTCCGGGGTTCACCTACGAGCAGTACTTC. Translated, it gives CASSGPGFTYEQYF.

The J gene is TRBJ2-3, the V gene TRBV9; the D is unclear. The germline CDR1 and CDR2 sequences are SGDLS and YYNGEE. The CDR3 runs to 16 residues. The V gene lost 0 bases and the J gene lost 4 bases, with 15 bases spanning the gap. CDR3 nucleotide sequence: TGTGCCAGCAGCGTAGTATCTTCGTCCCGGGCAGATACGCAGTATTTT. Protein product: CASSVVSSSRADTQYF.

As for this clone: At one boundary the junction diverges from the germline segment, which might be a read error. The rearrangement uses TRBV6-4 and TRBJ1-5; 10 positions agree with TRBD1. The CDR3 sequence is 19 residues long. CDR1 MRHNA and CDR2 SNTAGT come from the germline V gene. Here the CDR3 reads CASSNSGTGEPDSNQPQHF. DNA for the CDR3: TGTGCCAGCAGTAACTCCGGGACAGGGGAACCCGATAGCAATCAGCCCCAGCATTTT.

This clone has a handful of counts. V usage is TRBV5-1 and J usage is TRBJ1-2; D is undetermined. V was clipped by 0 bases and J by 2 bases, with 5 bases between them. CDR1 and CDR2 (germline): SGHRS, YFSETQ. CDR3 length equals 13 residues. In DNA, the CDR3 is TGCGCCAGCAGCTTGGGAGGGAACTATGGCTACACCTTC. It encodes CASSLGGNYGYTF.

This clone was recorded only once. The chain has TRBV6-1 and TRBJ2-1; D might be TRBD2 (5 bases). Per germline, CDR1 MNHNS and CDR2 SASEGT. Trimming shortened V by 6 bases and J by 9 bases, and 21 bases separated the two germline ends. This CDR3 spans 15 amino acids. The CDR3 DNA sequence: TGTGCCAGCAGCATAGACTATCGGCCGGGCAGTGAGCAGTTCTTC. Its translation is CASSIDYRPGSEQFF.

The chain links TRBV16 to TRBJ2-1; the D call may be TRBD1 or TRBD2 (6 bases each). The CDR3 is made up of 15 amino acids. Germline assignment: CDR1 KGHSY and CDR2 FQNENV. V lost 0 bases to trimming and J lost 9 bases, with 15 bases between them. Written as DNA, the CDR3 is TGTGCCAGCAGCCAATCGGTAGGGGGGAGCCCTGAGCAGTTCTTC. This translates into CASSQSVGGSPEQFF.

The V and J genes are TRBV11-2 and TRBJ1-1; no reliable D call. The CDR3 has 15 residues. Germline assignment: CDR1 SGHAT and CDR2 FQNNGV. Trimming removed 1 base at V and 2 bases at J, with 11 bases between. The CDR3 DNA is TGTGCCAGCAGCTTAGTGAGAGTGGCAAACACTGAAGCTTTCTTT. As protein: CASSLVRVANTEAFF.

This chain uses TRBV2 with TRBJ2-2; 11 bases match TRBD1. Germline V lookup: CDR1 SNHLY, CDR2 FYNNEI. CDR3 length: 15 amino acids. V trimming: 7 bases; J trimming: 4 bases; junction bases outside the gene matches: 5. CDR3 protein: CASKGQGAGTGELFF. Written as DNA, the CDR3 is TGTGCCAGCAAAGGACAGGGGGCGGGCACCGGGGAGCTGTTTTTT.

V is TRBV7-3 and J is TRBJ2-7; 12 bases align to TRBD2. This CDR3 has 15 residues. With V trimmed by 4 bases and J by 3 bases, 4 bases remained unmatched. Germline CDR1 and CDR2: SGHTA and FQGTGA. The CDR3 sequence: CASSSASGGDYEQYF. The CDR3 DNA is TGTGCCAGCAGCTCCGCTAGCGGGGGGGACTACGAGCAGTACTTC.

The V call is TRBV5-4, the J call TRBJ2-7; 9 bases map to TRBD2. Unmatched junction bases numbered 9, after V lost 5 bases and J lost 3 bases. Germline CDR1 is SGHNT and CDR2 is YYREEE (reference sequence). The CDR3 has 15 amino acids. The CDR3 DNA reads as TGTGCCAGCAGTCTGGGCGGGAGGGCCGTCTACGAGCAGTACTTC. Translation gives CASSLGGRAVYEQYF.

V usage is TRBV15 and J usage is TRBJ1-5; D uncertain. Trimming cost V 5 bases and J 0 bases, with 20 bases left between them. The CDR3 has 18 amino acids. Germline-derived CDR1 and CDR2 are LNHNV and YYDKDF (reference sequence). The CDR3 DNA reads TGTGCCACCAGCCACTTCTGGATAGGCGCCTTTAGCAATCAGCCCCAGCATTTT. Translating it yields CATSHFWIGAFSNQPQHF.

In its sample, this clone was seen a few times. The chain recombines TRBV7-6 with TRBJ2-2; tentatively, D is TRBD2 (5 bases). The CDR3 is 16 amino acids. Germline V CDR1 and CDR2: SGHVS, FNYEAQ. Trimming removed 0 bases at V and 6 bases at J, with 14 bases between. In nucleotides, the CDR3 is TGTGCCAGCAGCTTAGCTACGGCGGTGGAGGCCGGGGAGCTGTTTTTT. Translation gives CASSLATAVEAGELFF.

The chain is built from TRBV4-1 and TRBJ2-7, with D maybe TRBD2 (5 bases). The germline V and J ends were trimmed by 2 bases and 2 bases, with 10 bases remaining between them. This CDR3 has 14 residues. Germline values: CDR1 MGHRA, CDR2 YSYEKL. The CDR3 region has the DNA TGCGCCAGCAGCCAACAACTAGAGCCCTACGAGCAGTACTTC. Its translation is CASSQQLEPYEQYF.

The genes are TRBV4-1 and TRBJ2-3; weak D call: TRBD2 (7 bases). CDR1 is MGHRA and CDR2 is YSYEKL in the germline V gene. The CDR3 is 15 amino acids. The V gene lost 7 bases and the J gene lost 3 bases, with 17 bases spanning the gap. For the CDR3, the DNA is TGCGCCAGCACCTGGGGGGGGCATAGAACAGATACGCAGTATTTT. This sequence encodes CASTWGGHRTDTQYF.

V and J are TRBV20-1 and TRBJ2-7; D unresolved. The CDR3 runs 10 residues. In germline, CDR1 is DFQATT, CDR2 SNEGSKA (reference sequence). V lost 4 bases and J 3 bases, leaving 4 bases between the germline ends. The CDR3 here is CSAIDYEQYF. The CDR3 nucleotides read TGCAGTGCTATAGACTACGAGCAGTACTTC.

The rearrangement links TRBV10-3 to TRBJ2-3, with D perhaps matching TRBD1 (6 bases). Germline CDR1 reads ENHRY; CDR2 reads SYGVKD. This CDR3 comprises 15 residues. The germline V and J ends were trimmed by 9 bases and 2 bases, with 18 bases remaining between them. The CDR3 here is CAISKDSFSTDTQYF. The CDR3 bases are TGTGCCATTTCTAAGGACAGTTTTTCCACAGATACGCAGTATTTT.

The chain uses TRBV28 and TRBJ2-2; a weak D match, TRBD1 (5 bases). Trimming stripped 2 bases from V and 4 bases from J, with 11 bases between. CDR1 and CDR2 from the germline V gene are MDHEN and SYDVKM. CDR3 length: 15 residues. The CDR3 region is CASSLGQGLTGELFF. As DNA, the CDR3 is TGTGCCAGCAGTTTAGGGCAGGGTCTCACCGGGGAGCTGTTTTTT.